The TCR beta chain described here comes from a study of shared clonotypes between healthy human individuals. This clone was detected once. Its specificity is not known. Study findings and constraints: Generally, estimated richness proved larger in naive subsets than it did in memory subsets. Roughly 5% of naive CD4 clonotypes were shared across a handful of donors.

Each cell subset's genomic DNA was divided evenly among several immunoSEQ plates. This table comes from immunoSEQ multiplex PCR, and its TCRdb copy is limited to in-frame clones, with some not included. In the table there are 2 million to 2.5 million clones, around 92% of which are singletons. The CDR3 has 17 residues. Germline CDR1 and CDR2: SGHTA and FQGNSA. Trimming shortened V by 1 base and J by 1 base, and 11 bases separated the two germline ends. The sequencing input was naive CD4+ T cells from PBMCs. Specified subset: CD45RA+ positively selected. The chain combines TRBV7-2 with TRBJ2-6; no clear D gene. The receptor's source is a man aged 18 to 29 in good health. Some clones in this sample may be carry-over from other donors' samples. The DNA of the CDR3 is TGTGCCAGCAGCTTAGGTACGACGGTGTCTGGGGCCAACGTCCTGACTTTC. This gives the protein CASSLGTTVSGANVLTF. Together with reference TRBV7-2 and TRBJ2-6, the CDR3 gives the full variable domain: GAGVSQSPSNKVTEKGKDVELRCDPISGHTALYWYRQSLGQGLEFLIYFQGNSAPDKSGLPSDRFSAERTGGSVSTLTIQRTQQEDSAVYLCASSLGTTVSGANVLTFGAGSRLTVL.